The rows below give T cell receptor beta chains drawn from one sample of a study of T cells in Graves' hyperthyroidism and ophthalmopathy. TCRdb re-derived calls from the multiplex PCR reads in MiXCR, one entry per CDR3 protein. The data contain some 530,000 distinct CDR3 sequences, 20% to 25% of them seen just once; the ten biggest clones take up 45% to 55%. The specimen sequenced was blood. These receptors came from a woman between 65 and 79 years old with Graves' ophthalmopathy. Each CDR3 is given with its conserved first and last residue. The order of the fields is J gene, clone size, D gene, V gene, CDR3 DNA, CDR3 protein. The D gene is left open where the match is weak. Size is omitted from some rows. Given values are once, few, many or a class for expanded clones.

J gene: TRBJ2-3; clone size: many; D gene: NA; V gene: TRBV7-3; CDR3 DNA: TGTGCCAGCAGCTTCACGGGAGAGGGAGATACGCAGTATTTT; CDR3 protein: CASSFTGEGDTQYF
J gene: TRBJ1-5; clone size: few; D gene: NA; V gene: TRBV19; CDR3 DNA: TGTGCCAGTAGACAGGGAGTAAGTCAGCCCCAGCATTTT; CDR3 protein: CASRQGVSQPQHF
J gene: TRBJ2-1; clone size: NA; D gene: NA; V gene: TRBV3-1; CDR3 DNA: TGTGCCAGCAGCCAAGATTGGGACGGTGCCCACAATGAGCAGTTCTTC; CDR3 protein: CASSQDWDGAHNEQFF
J gene: TRBJ1-2; clone size: NA; D gene: NA; V gene: TRBV5-1; CDR3 DNA: TGCGCCAGCAGCCCCCCCCTATGGCACGACAACTATGGCTACACCTTC; CDR3 protein: CASSPPLWHDNYGYTF
J gene: TRBJ1-5; clone size: NA; D gene: NA; V gene: TRBV20-1; CDR3 DNA: TGCAGTGCTAGGGCGGTGGAACTAGACCAGCCCCAGCATTTT; CDR3 protein: CSARAVELDQPQHF
J gene: TRBJ2-7; clone size: many; D gene: TRBD2; V gene: TRBV7-2; CDR3 DNA: TGTGCCAGCAGCTTGGCGGGAGGGGGCGAGCAGTACTTC; CDR3 protein: CASSLAGGGEQYF
J gene: TRBJ2-2; clone size: NA; D gene: TRBD1; V gene: TRBV20-1; CDR3 DNA: TGCAGTGCTAGAGATTATAGGACAGGGGCTGCCGGGGAGCTGTTTTTT; CDR3 protein: CSARDYRTGAAGELFF
J gene: TRBJ1-5; clone size: NA; D gene: NA; V gene: TRBV12-3/TRBV12-4; CDR3 DNA: TGTGCCAGCAGTTTAGTAAGGTCCGCCCAGCATTTT; CDR3 protein: CASSLVRSAQHF
J gene: TRBJ2-7; clone size: NA; D gene: TRBD2; V gene: TRBV6-1; CDR3 DNA: TGTGCCGGCAACCAACTAGCGGGGCTAAGCTCCTACGAGCAGTACTTC; CDR3 protein: CAGNQLAGLSSYEQYF
J gene: TRBJ2-7; clone size: few; D gene: TRBD2; V gene: TRBV30; CDR3 DNA: TGTGCCTGGAGTCGGCTAGCGGCGAACGAGCAGTACTTC; CDR3 protein: CAWSRLAANEQYF
J gene: TRBJ2-2; clone size: few; D gene: TRBD2; V gene: TRBV2; CDR3 DNA: TGTGCCAGCAGAGAACTAGCGGGAGTGGACACCGGGGAGCTGTTTTTT; CDR3 protein: CASRELAGVDTGELFF
J gene: TRBJ2-1; clone size: NA; D gene: NA; V gene: TRBV19; CDR3 DNA: TGTGCCAGTAGTATAGATCTGGGCGATGAGCAGTTCTTC; CDR3 protein: CASSIDLGDEQFF
J gene: TRBJ2-1; clone size: many; D gene: TRBD1; V gene: TRBV7-2; CDR3 DNA: TGTGCCAGCAGCTTAGGGGGACAGTACAATGAGCAGTTCTTC; CDR3 protein: CASSLGGQYNEQFF
J gene: TRBJ2-1; clone size: NA; D gene: NA; V gene: TRBV30; CDR3 DNA: TGTGCCTGGAGAGGCGCCCGGTTCAATGAGCAGTTCTTC; CDR3 protein: CAWRGARFNEQFF
J gene: TRBJ1-3; clone size: many; D gene: NA; V gene: TRBV12-3/TRBV12-4; CDR3 DNA: TGTGCCAGCAGTTTAGACACCCAACTGGGAAACACCATATATTTT; CDR3 protein: CASSLDTQLGNTIYF